The sequence of this T cell receptor beta chain was determined in a study of OX40 agonist ivuxolimab in advanced cancers. Assay used: immunoSEQ multiplex PCR; TCRdb lists only in-frame clones, some missing. This table holds about 73,000 clones, around 90% found once. The sequences come from CD4+ or CD8+ T cells sorted from blood, collected in a trial of the OX40 agonist ivuxolimab. The TCR comes from an adult with an advanced solid tumor such as melanoma, head and neck, liver or kidney cancer.

The CDR3 protein is CASSLGGSGQGEQFF. The DNA for the CDR3 is TGTGCCAGCAGTTTGGGCGGAAGCGGCCAGGGTGAGCAGTTCTTC. The chain carries TRBV28 and TRBJ2-1, with D perhaps TRBD1 or TRBD2 (5 bases each). The CDR3 loop spans 15 amino acids. Trimming removed 3 bases at V and 9 bases at J, with 18 bases between. The germline gives CDR1 MDHEN, CDR2 SYDVKM.